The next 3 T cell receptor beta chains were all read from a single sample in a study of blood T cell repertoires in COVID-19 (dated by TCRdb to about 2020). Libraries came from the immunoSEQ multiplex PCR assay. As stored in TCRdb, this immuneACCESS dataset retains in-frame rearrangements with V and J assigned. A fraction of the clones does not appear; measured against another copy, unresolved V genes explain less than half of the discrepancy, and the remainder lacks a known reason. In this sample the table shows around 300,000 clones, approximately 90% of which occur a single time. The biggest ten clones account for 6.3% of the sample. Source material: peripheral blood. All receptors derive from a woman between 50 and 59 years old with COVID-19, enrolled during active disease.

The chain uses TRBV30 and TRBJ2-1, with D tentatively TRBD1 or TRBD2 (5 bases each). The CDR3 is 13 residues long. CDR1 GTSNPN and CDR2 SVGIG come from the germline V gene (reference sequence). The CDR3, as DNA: TGTGCTCGGGGACGCGACAAACGGAATGAGCAGTTCTTC. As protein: CARGRDKRNEQFF.

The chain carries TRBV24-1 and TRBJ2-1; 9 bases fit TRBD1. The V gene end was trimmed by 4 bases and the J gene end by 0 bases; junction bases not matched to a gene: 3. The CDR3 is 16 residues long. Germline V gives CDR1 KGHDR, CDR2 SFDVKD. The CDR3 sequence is CATSDPTGGSYNEQFF. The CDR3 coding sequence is TGTGCCACCAGTGACCCGACAGGGGGCTCCTACAATGAGCAGTTCTTC.

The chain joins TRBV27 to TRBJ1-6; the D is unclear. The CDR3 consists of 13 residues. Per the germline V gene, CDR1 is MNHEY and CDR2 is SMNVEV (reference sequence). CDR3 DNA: TGTACCTCCCGGGATATCAAGGGTTCACCCCTCCACTTT. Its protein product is CTSRDIKGSPLHF.